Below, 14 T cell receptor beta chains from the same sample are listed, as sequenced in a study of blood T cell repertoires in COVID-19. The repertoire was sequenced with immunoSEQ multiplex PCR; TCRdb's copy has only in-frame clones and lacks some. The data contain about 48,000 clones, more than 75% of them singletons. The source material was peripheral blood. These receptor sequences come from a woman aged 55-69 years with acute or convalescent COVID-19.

Here the CDR3 DNA reads TGTGCCAGCAGGGATATAGCGGGGATTTCCTACAATGAGCAGTTCTTC. This encodes CASRDIAGISYNEQFF. This chain joins TRBV2 and TRBJ2-1; TRBD2 agrees at 8 bases. The CDR3 contains 16 residues. CDR1 is SNHLY, CDR2 FYNNEI, per germline. V shed 6 bases, J shed 1 base, and the junction held 8 bases outside the gene matches. Full variable domain (remainder filled in from reference TRBV2 and TRBJ2-1): EPEVTQTPSHQVTQMGQEVILRCVPISNHLYFYWYRQILGQKVEFLVSFYNNEISEKSEIFDDQFSVERPDGSNFTLKIRSTKLEDSAMYFCASRDIAGISYNEQFFGPGTRLTVL.

Here the CDR3 reads CASSPRIREAGGPNEQFF. The DNA of the CDR3 is TGTGCCAGCTCACCCCGCATAAGAGAAGCGGGAGGCCCCAATGAGCAGTTCTTC. The V and J genes are TRBV18 and TRBJ2-1; 9 bases map to TRBD2. V shed 3 bases, J shed 6 bases, and the junction held 15 bases outside the gene matches. The CDR3 runs to 18 residues. Germline lookup yields CDR1 KGHSH and CDR2 LQKENI. Variable domain in full (rest from reference TRBV18 and TRBJ2-1): NAGVMQNPRHLVRRRGQEARLRCSPMKGHSHVYWYRQLPEEGLKFMVYLQKENIIDESGMPKERFSAEFPKEGPSILRIQQVVRGDSAAYFCASSPRIREAGGPNEQFFGPGTRLTVL.

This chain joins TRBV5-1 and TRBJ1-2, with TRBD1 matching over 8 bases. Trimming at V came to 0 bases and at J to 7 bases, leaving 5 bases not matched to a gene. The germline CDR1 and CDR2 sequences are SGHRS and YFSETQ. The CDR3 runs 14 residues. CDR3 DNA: TGCGCCAGCAGCTTGGTCTACAGGGGGACTGGCTACACCTTC. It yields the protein CASSLVYRGTGYTF.

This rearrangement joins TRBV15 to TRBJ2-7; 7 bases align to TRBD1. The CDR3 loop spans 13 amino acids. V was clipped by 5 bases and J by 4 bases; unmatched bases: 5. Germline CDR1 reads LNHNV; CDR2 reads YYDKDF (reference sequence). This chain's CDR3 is CATSYYRGYEQYF. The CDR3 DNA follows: TGTGCCACCAGCTATTACAGGGGTTACGAGCAGTACTTC.

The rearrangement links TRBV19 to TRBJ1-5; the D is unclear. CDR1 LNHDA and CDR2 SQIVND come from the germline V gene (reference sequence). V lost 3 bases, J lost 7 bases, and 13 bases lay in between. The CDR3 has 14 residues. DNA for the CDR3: TGTGCCAGTAGTATGGGCAGCTATACCCAGCCCCAGCATTTT. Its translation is CASSMGSYTQPQHF.

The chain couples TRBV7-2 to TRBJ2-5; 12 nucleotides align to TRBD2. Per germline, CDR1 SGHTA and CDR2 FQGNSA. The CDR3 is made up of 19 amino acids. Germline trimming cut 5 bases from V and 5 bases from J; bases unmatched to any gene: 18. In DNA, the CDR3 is TGTGCCAGCAGCCTCGGTTGGAGACTAGCGGGAGTCAGGAGGGAGACCCAGTACTTC. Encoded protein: CASSLGWRLAGVRRETQYF.

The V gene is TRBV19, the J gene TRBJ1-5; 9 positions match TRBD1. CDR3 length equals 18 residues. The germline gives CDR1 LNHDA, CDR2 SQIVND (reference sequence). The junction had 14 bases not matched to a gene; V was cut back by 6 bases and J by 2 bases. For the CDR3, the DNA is TGTGCCAGTAGGGGCCCCGGGACAGGGCGGAGGGGCAATCAGCCCCAGCATTTT. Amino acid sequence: CASRGPGTGRRGNQPQHF.

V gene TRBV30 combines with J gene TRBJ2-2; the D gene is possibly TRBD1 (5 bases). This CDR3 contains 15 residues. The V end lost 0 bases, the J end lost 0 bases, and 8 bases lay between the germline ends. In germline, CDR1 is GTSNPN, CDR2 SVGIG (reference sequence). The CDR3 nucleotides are TGTGCCTGGAGTGTCAGGGTGCCGAACACCGGGGAGCTGTTTTTT. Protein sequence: CAWSVRVPNTGELFF.

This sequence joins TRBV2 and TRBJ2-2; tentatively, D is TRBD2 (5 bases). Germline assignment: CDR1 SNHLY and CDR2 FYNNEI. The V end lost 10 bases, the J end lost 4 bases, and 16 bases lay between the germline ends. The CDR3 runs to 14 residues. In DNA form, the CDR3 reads TGTGCCACGAGGAGTAGAGGAGGCACCGGGGAGCTGTTTTTT. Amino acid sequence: CATRSRGGTGELFF.

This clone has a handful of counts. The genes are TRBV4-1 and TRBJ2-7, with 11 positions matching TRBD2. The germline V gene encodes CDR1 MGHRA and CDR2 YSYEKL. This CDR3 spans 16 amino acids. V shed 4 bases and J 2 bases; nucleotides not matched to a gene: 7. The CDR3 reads CASSPLAGGPTYEQYF. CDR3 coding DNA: TGCGCCAGCAGCCCATTAGCGGGAGGGCCCACCTACGAGCAGTACTTC.

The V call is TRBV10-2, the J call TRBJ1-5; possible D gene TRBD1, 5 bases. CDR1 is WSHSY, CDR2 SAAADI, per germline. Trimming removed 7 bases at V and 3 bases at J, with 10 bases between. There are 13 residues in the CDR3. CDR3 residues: CASKRQPNQPQHF. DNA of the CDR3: TGCGCCAGCAAACGACAGCCCAATCAGCCCCAGCATTTT.

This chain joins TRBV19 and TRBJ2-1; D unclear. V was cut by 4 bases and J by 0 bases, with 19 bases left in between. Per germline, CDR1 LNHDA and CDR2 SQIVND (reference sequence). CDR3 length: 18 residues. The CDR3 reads CASSNRFAAARSYNEQFF. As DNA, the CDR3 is TGTGCCAGTAGTAACCGGTTCGCGGCAGCCCGCTCCTACAATGAGCAGTTCTTC.

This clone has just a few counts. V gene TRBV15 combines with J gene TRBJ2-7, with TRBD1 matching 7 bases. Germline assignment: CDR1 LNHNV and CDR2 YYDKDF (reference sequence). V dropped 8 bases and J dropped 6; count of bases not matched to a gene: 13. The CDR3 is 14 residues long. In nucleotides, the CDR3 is TGTGCCACCGGGGGTACAGGGGCGGAATTCGAGCAGTACTTC. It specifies CATGGTGAEFEQYF.

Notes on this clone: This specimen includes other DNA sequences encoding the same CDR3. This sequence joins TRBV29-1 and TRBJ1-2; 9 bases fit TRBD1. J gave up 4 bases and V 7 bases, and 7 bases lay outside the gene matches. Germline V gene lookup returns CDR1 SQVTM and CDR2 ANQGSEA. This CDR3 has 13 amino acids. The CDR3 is CSARDREPYGYTF. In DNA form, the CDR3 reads TGCAGCGCCCGGGACAGGGAGCCCTATGGCTACACCTTC.